The clone carrying this T cell receptor beta chain turned up a few times. V was clipped by 3 bases and J by 5 bases, with 11 bases between them. This CDR3 has 15 amino acids. The germline V gene encodes CDR1 KGHSH and CDR2 LQKENI. Arm-PCR with iRepertoire HTBI primers amplified the CDR3 regions for these TCR beta libraries. TCRdb independently ran MiXCR on the multiplex PCR reads; one entry per CDR3 protein. This table holds 700,000 or so distinct CDR3 sequences, approximately 31% found once. The sample comes from a study of regulatory T cells in long-lasting Graves disease. Study information: A definition of persistent Graves' disease required over 5 years of antithyroid drugs plus positive TSH receptor antibodies.

Noted time point: persistent/refractory GD, antithyroid drugs over 5 years with positive TRAb. Following extraction of RNA from PBMCs, that RNA was used to make the TCR library. This receptor was taken from a female donor with Graves disease. V usage is TRBV18 and J usage is TRBJ1-6, with D possibly TRBD1 on 6 matching bases. The sample consisted of peripheral blood mononuclear cells (PBMCs), taken when the disease was refractory, from a patient treated with antithyroid drugs. The CDR3 protein is CASSPTGQNNSPLHF. DNA of the CDR3: TGTGCCAGCTCACCGACCGGACAGAATAATTCACCCCTCCACTTT.